The 32 T cell receptor beta chains listed next were all sequenced from one sample in a study of blood T cell repertoires in COVID-19. Data came from immunoSEQ multiplex PCR; TCRdb stores just in-frame clones and leaves some out. The sample lists about 62,000 clones, around 86% seen once, with 1% to 1.5% in the top ten. Sample: peripheral blood. The source of these receptors is a woman of 80 years or more with acute or convalescent COVID-19.

The V and J genes are TRBV29-1 and TRBJ1-1, with D maybe TRBD1 (5 bases). Trimming removed 7 bases at V and 1 base at J, with 13 bases between. Germline V CDR1 and CDR2: SQVTM, ANQGSEA. This CDR3 has 13 amino acids. CDR3 nucleotides: TGCAGCGCTTCAAGGGGTGGGAACACTGAAGCTTTCTTT. Translation gives CSASRGGNTEAFF.

The chain carries TRBV19 and TRBJ2-7, with unresolved D. The V gene's germline CDR1 is LNHDA and CDR2 SQIVND (reference sequence). The CDR3 sequence is 16 residues long. The V end was cut by 6 bases, the J end by 7 bases, with 25 bases between. In DNA form, the CDR3 reads TGTGCCAGTAGCCCGAGGATTCGTACGCCCCGGCGGGAGCAGTACTTC. It is translated as CASSPRIRTPRREQYF.

The rearrangement uses TRBV28 and TRBJ1-4; D perhaps matches TRBD1 (5 bases). This CDR3 has 20 residues. The V gene lost 3 bases and the J gene lost 8 bases, with 31 bases spanning the gap. CDR1 is MDHEN, CDR2 SYDVKM, per germline. In DNA form, the CDR3 reads TGTGCCAGCAGTTTTCCCCCGGGAACACGGGCGGGGGGTGTTAAGGAAAAACTGTTTTTT. It yields the protein CASSFPPGTRAGGVKEKLFF.

The gene calls are TRBV2 and TRBJ2-5, with 10 bases that match TRBD2. Trimming took 4 bases from V and 2 from J; bases not matched to a gene: 4. Germline CDR1 and CDR2: SNHLY and FYNNEI. The CDR3 covers 15 residues. The CDR3 here is CASSANSGGQETQYF. In DNA form, the CDR3 reads TGTGCCAGCAGTGCGAATAGCGGGGGGCAAGAGACCCAGTACTTC.

The chain uses TRBV5-6 and TRBJ2-3; the match to TRBD2 covers 13 bases. The trim removed 4 bases at V and 6 bases at J, leaving 8 bases unmatched. The CDR3 is made up of 16 amino acids. Germline CDR1 SGHDT, CDR2 YYEEEE. CDR3 residues: CASSQGLAGLGDTQYF. In nucleotides, the CDR3 is TGTGCCAGCAGCCAGGGACTAGCGGGGTTGGGTGATACGCAGTATTTT.

This clone was counted a single time. The chain combines TRBV21-1 with TRBJ1-1; TRBD1, the D gene given by the table, was not confirmed from the DNA. TRBV21-1 is listed as a pseudogene. The CDR3 contains 16 residues. DNA for the CDR3: TGTGCCAGCACCCCGACAGGGTGGGACCCGAACACTGAAGCTTTCTTT. Translation: CASTPTGWDPNTEAFF.

The CDR3 loop is CASSLIAGATDTQYF. Here the CDR3 DNA reads TGTGCCAGCAGCCTAATAGCGGGAGCCACAGATACGCAGTATTTT. The chain is built from TRBV7-3 and TRBJ2-3, with 9 nucleotides matching TRBD2. V lost 5 bases, J lost 2 bases, and 5 bases stayed unmatched. CDR3 size: 15 residues. Germline values: CDR1 SGHTA, CDR2 FQGTGA.

The rearrangement joins TRBV5-1 to TRBJ1-4; tentatively, D is TRBD1 (6 bases). The CDR3 is made up of 15 amino acids. Trimming removed 6 bases at V and 3 bases at J, with 15 bases between. CDR1 is SGHRS and CDR2 is YFSETQ in the germline V gene. The CDR3 DNA reads TGCGCCAGCACCCCAGGGGCGCGGGCTAATGAAAAACTGTTTTTT. Its translation: CASTPGARANEKLFF.

The count of this clone is one. The V call is TRBV5-1, the J call TRBJ1-2; TRBD1 matches at 9 bases. CDR3 size: 16 residues. The ends lost 0 bases at V and 4 bases at J; junction bases unmatched: 7. Germline lookup yields CDR1 SGHRS and CDR2 YFSETQ. This CDR3 reads CASSLATGQGGYGYTF. Here the CDR3 DNA reads TGCGCCAGCAGCTTGGCCACGGGACAGGGCGGCTATGGCTACACCTTC. Looking up the rest from reference TRBV5-1 and TRBJ1-2 gives the full variable domain: KAGVTQTPRYLIKTRGQQVTLSCSPISGHRSVSWYQQTPGQGLQFLFEYFSETQRNKGNFPGRFSGRQFSNSRSEMNVSTLELGDSALYLCASSLATGQGGYGYTFGSGTRLTVV.

The genes are TRBV5-1 and TRBJ2-7; D remains unclear. CDR1 and CDR2 (germline): SGHRS, YFSETQ. Trimming shortened V by 0 bases and J by 0 bases, and 13 bases separated the two germline ends. The CDR3 spans 16 residues. The DNA for the CDR3 is TGCGCCAGCAGCTTGGCCGCAGGTCTTAACTCCTACGAGCAGTACTTC. This encodes CASSLAAGLNSYEQYF.

The rearrangement joins TRBV5-4 to TRBJ2-7; possibly TRBD2 for D (5 bases). Germline-derived CDR1 and CDR2 are SGHNT and YYREEE (reference sequence). Trimming took 1 base from V and 2 from J, leaving 7 bases between them. This CDR3 has 13 amino acids. This CDR3 is CASSLYGAYEQYF. The DNA of the CDR3 is TGTGCCAGCAGCTTGTACGGGGCCTACGAGCAGTACTTC.

This clone was detected only once. The chain is built from TRBV2 and TRBJ2-2; 12 bases are shared with TRBD2. In germline, CDR1 is SNHLY, CDR2 FYNNEI. CDR3 length: 17 residues. J lost 4 bases, V lost 7 bases, and 10 bases had no gene match. CDR3 sequence reads: CASNLRLAGATTGELFF. The CDR3 DNA follows: TGTGCCAGCAACCTCAGACTAGCGGGGGCCACCACCGGGGAGCTGTTTTTT.

The chain has TRBV2 and TRBJ2-7; D might be TRBD1 (6 bases). V was cut by 6 bases and J by 3 bases, with 18 bases left in between. This CDR3 comprises 15 residues. Germline CDR1 SNHLY, CDR2 FYNNEI. The CDR3 nucleotides are TGTGCCAGCAGCCATAAGACAGGTTCACTCTACGAGCAGTACTTC. Translation: CASSHKTGSLYEQYF.

V usage is TRBV19 and J usage is TRBJ2-1, with 9 bases matching TRBD1. CDR1 LNHDA and CDR2 SQIVND come from the germline V gene (reference sequence). Trimming removed 5 bases from V and 4 bases from J; junction bases left unmatched: 6. The CDR3 totals 15 residues. CDR3 region: CASSLRQGEYNEQFF. CDR3 in DNA: TGTGCCAGTAGTCTCCGACAGGGGGAGTACAATGAGCAGTTCTTC.

V is TRBV2 and J is TRBJ1-2; 7 bases fit TRBD1. The CDR3 covers 14 residues. J gave up 4 bases and V 6 bases, and 8 bases lay outside the gene matches. Germline lookup yields CDR1 SNHLY and CDR2 FYNNEI. CDR3 nucleotide sequence: TGTGCCAGCAGCCCCGCGGGACAGATCTATGGCTACACCTTC. Encoded protein: CASSPAGQIYGYTF.

This clone was counted a single time. The genes are TRBV6-5 and TRBJ2-3; D possibly corresponds to TRBD1 (6 bases). Trimming removed 7 bases at V and 3 bases at J, with 11 bases between. CDR1 MNHEY and CDR2 SVGAGI come from the germline V gene. The CDR3 is 13 amino acids. The CDR3 protein is CASKRGGTDTQYF. CDR3 in DNA: TGTGCCAGCAAGAGAGGGGGAACAGATACGCAGTATTTT.

CDR3 region: CASSVAGTGNAGELFF. CDR3 nucleotides: TGTGCCAGCAGCGTAGCTGGGACAGGAAACGCCGGGGAGCTGTTTTTT. The gene calls are TRBV9 and TRBJ2-2; 8 bases are a match to TRBD1. The CDR3 contains 16 residues. The junction had 7 bases not matched to a gene; V was cut back by 0 bases and J by 6 bases. Germline values: CDR1 SGDLS, CDR2 YYNGEE.

This rearrangement joins TRBV12-5 to TRBJ1-6; D may be TRBD1 (6 bases). The CDR3 has 12 residues. Germline CDR1 LGHNT, CDR2 FRNRAP. V was clipped by 8 bases and J by 9 bases, with 11 bases between them. CDR3 residues: CASNGQSSPLHF. The DNA of the CDR3 is TGTGCTAGTAACGGACAGAGTTCACCCCTCCACTTT.

CDR3 sequence reads: CATSTGGKTQYF. DNA of the CDR3: TGTGCCACCAGCACCGGCGGGAAGACCCAGTACTTC. The genes are TRBV15 and TRBJ2-5; perhaps TRBD2 as D (6 bases). The CDR3 spans 12 residues. Germline CDR1 is LNHNV and CDR2 is YYDKDF (reference sequence). V was clipped by 4 bases and J by 6 bases, with 9 bases between them. The whole variable domain, remainder taken from reference TRBV15 and TRBJ2-5, is DAMVIQNPRYQVTQFGKPVTLSCSQTLNHNVMYWYQQKSSQAPKLLFHYYDKDFNNEADTPDNFQSRRPNTSFCFLDIRSPGLGDTAMYLCATSTGGKTQYFGPGTRLLVL.

This chain connects TRBV3-1 (or the pseudogene TRBV3-2) to TRBJ1-2; D is possibly TRBD1 (5 bases). Trimming removed 0 bases at V and 5 bases at J, with 10 bases between. From germline, CDR1 is LGHDT and CDR2 YNNKEL (reference sequence). The CDR3 has 14 residues. CDR3 sequence (DNA): TGTGCCAGCAGCCAAGACCGCAGGGATTATGGCTACACCTTC. This sequence encodes CASSQDRRDYGYTF.

The chain links TRBV3-1 (or the pseudogene TRBV3-2) to TRBJ1-1; D call uncertain. V was pared by 1 base and J by 0 bases, with 9 bases between. Germline V gene lookup returns CDR1 LGHDT and CDR2 YNNKEL (reference sequence). The CDR3 has 15 residues. The DNA for the CDR3 is TGTGCCAGCAGCCAAGCCTTTATTTTGAACACTGAAGCTTTCTTT. Translated: CASSQAFILNTEAFF.

J is TRBJ1-6 and V is TRBV14; 10 bases fit TRBD1. CDR3 size: 15 residues. With V trimmed by 1 base and J by 10 bases, 4 bases remained unmatched. The germline CDR1 and CDR2 sequences are SGHDN and FVKESK. The CDR3 coding sequence is TGTGCCAGCAGCCAAGCGGGACAGGGGATCTCACCCCTCCACTTT. This gives the protein CASSQAGQGISPLHF. Combining the CDR3 with reference TRBV14 and TRBJ1-6 gives the whole variable domain EAGVTQFPSHSVIEKGQTVTLRCDPISGHDNLYWYRRVMGKEIKFLLHFVKESKQDESGMPNNRFLAERTGGTYSTLKVQPAELEDSGVYFCASSQAGQGISPLHFGNGTRLTVT.

The chain recombines TRBV5-6 with TRBJ2-1; maybe TRBD1 (5 bases). The CDR3 sequence is 14 residues long. Germline V CDR1 and CDR2: SGHDT, YYEEEE. The V end lost 6 bases, the J end lost 5 bases, and 15 bases lay between the germline ends. CDR3 sequence: CASTLGLRNNEQFF. The CDR3 region has the DNA TGTGCCAGCACCCTGGGGCTTAGAAACAATGAGCAGTTCTTC.

The chain links TRBV10-3 to TRBJ1-3; D may be TRBD1 (6 bases). This CDR3 has 16 residues. CDR1 and CDR2 from the germline V gene are ENHRY and SYGVKD. Deletions cut 6 bases from V and 2 bases from J, with 17 bases between. For the CDR3, the DNA is TGTGCCATCAGATCTCAGGGGTCCCTCCCTGGAAACACCATATATTTT. Translated, it gives CAIRSQGSLPGNTIYF.

The rearrangement joins TRBV24-1 to TRBJ2-1, with D perhaps matching TRBD1 (6 bases). The CDR3 consists of 12 residues. Germline V gene sequence: CDR1 KGHDR, CDR2 SFDVKD. V lost 10 bases and J 5 bases, leaving 11 bases between the germline ends. CDR3 nucleotide sequence: TGTGCCACGGGACATCGGAACAATGAGCAGTTCTTC. The encoded protein is CATGHRNNEQFF.

This clone has just one count. The chain carries TRBV28 and TRBJ2-7, with TRBD2 identical over 7 bases. The ends lost 5 bases at V and 3 bases at J; junction bases unmatched: 7. Germline values: CDR1 MDHEN, CDR2 SYDVKM. The CDR3 runs 14 residues. The CDR3 reads CASSPGEGYYEQYF. The CDR3 nucleotides are TGTGCCAGCAGTCCGGGGGAGGGGTACTACGAGCAGTACTTC.

V gene TRBV29-1 combines with J gene TRBJ1-2; the match to TRBD1 covers 7 bases. Germline V gene data show CDR1 as SQVTM and CDR2 as ANQGSEA. The CDR3 length is 12 residues. The ends lost 7 bases at V and 5 bases at J; junction bases unmatched: 7. The CDR3, as DNA: TGCAGCGCCAATGGGGACAGTTATGGCTACACCTTC. Translating it yields CSANGDSYGYTF.

The chain uses TRBV19 and TRBJ2-7; 7 nucleotides line up with TRBD2. Trimming at V came to 6 bases and at J to 6 bases, leaving 5 bases not matched to a gene. The CDR3 has 12 amino acids. Germline V gene sequence: CDR1 LNHDA, CDR2 SQIVND (reference sequence). CDR3 region: CASRPLAGEQYF. The DNA for the CDR3 is TGTGCCAGTAGGCCATTAGCGGGCGAGCAGTACTTC.

The chain employs TRBV7-8 and TRBJ2-7; D call uncertain. The CDR3 spans 14 residues. Germline loops: CDR1 SGHVS, CDR2 FQNEAQ. The V and J ends lost 1 base and 3 bases respectively, with 10 bases between them. The chain's CDR3 is CASSLGAVIYEQYF. CDR3 coding DNA: TGTGCCAGCAGCTTAGGAGCTGTAATCTACGAGCAGTACTTC. The whole variable domain, remainder taken from reference TRBV7-8 and TRBJ2-7, is GAGVSQSPRYKVAKRGQDVALRCDPISGHVSLFWYQQALGQGPEFLTYFQNEAQLDKSGLPSDRFFAERPEGSVSTLKIQRTQQEDSAVYLCASSLGAVIYEQYFGPGTRLTVT.

The V gene is TRBV28, the J gene TRBJ2-3; no clear D gene. CDR1 is MDHEN and CDR2 is SYDVKM in the germline V gene. The length of the CDR3 is 12 residues. V lost 7 bases and J 4 bases, leaving 9 bases between the germline ends. CDR3 in amino acids: CASTQAADTQYF. CDR3 nucleotides: TGTGCCAGCACCCAAGCCGCAGATACGCAGTATTTT.

This clone was seen a handful of times. The chain uses TRBV5-1 and TRBJ2-3; 15 bases are a match to TRBD2. This CDR3 is 16 amino acids long. The junction had 2 bases not matched to a gene; V was cut back by 2 bases and J by 4 bases. Per germline, CDR1 SGHRS and CDR2 YFSETQ. The CDR3 DNA reads TGCGCCAGCAGCTTCGGGACTAGCGGGAGGTCAGATACGCAGTATTTT. It codes for CASSFGTSGRSDTQYF.

This sequence joins TRBV19 and TRBJ2-5; D possibly corresponds to TRBD1 (6 bases). The germline V and J ends were trimmed by 9 bases and 5 bases, with 16 bases remaining between them. Per the germline V gene, CDR1 is LNHDA and CDR2 is SQIVND (reference sequence). This CDR3 region has 13 residues. DNA for the CDR3: TGTGCCAGCCGGTGGGGGCCGGGTGAGACCCAGTACTTC. It encodes CASRWGPGETQYF.